These 8 T cell receptor beta chains originate from one sample sequenced in a study of blood T cell repertoires in COVID-19 (dated by TCRdb to the early 2020s). The library was built by means of the immunoSEQ multiplex PCR assay. This is the immuneACCESS table as TCRdb keeps it, with only in-frame sequences that have V and J called. A part of the clones is gone; compared with another copy, unresolved V genes explain less than half, and the rest is unexplained. This sample comprises about 240,000 clones, more than 75% of them detected only once. Roughly 3.5% of the sample rests with the top ten. The sample taken for sequencing was PBMCs or T cells enriched from blood (not recorded which). These receptors all stem from a woman in her 40s with acute COVID-19.

The rearrangement uses TRBV21-1 and TRBJ1-6. TRBV21-1 is listed as a pseudogene. CDR3 length: 13 amino acids. The CDR3 sequence: CASMDLRVSPLHF. The CDR3 bases are TGTGCCAGCATGGACCTGAGGGTTTCACCCCTCCACTTT.

The V gene is TRBV3-1 (or the pseudogene TRBV3-2), the J gene TRBJ2-1, with D perhaps matching TRBD1 (6 bases). Trimming left V 4 bases short and J 0 bases short, with 10 bases between. This CDR3 has 15 residues. The germline CDR1 and CDR2 sequences are LGHDT and YNNKEL (reference sequence). The CDR3, as DNA: TGTGCCAGCAGCCGGCCGGGACACTCCTACAATGAGCAGTTCTTC. Translation: CASSRPGHSYNEQFF.

This clone appeared once. This chain links TRBV24-1 with TRBJ2-1, with 10 positions matching TRBD2. J gave up 4 bases and V 4 bases, and 6 bases lay outside the gene matches. CDR3 length equals 16 residues. Germline V lookup: CDR1 KGHDR, CDR2 SFDVKD. In nucleotides, the CDR3 is TGTGCCACCAGTGACAACAGCGGGGGGGAGTACAATGAGCAGTTCTTC. The encoded protein is CATSDNSGGEYNEQFF.

This chain links TRBV28 with TRBJ2-7; D uncertain. Trimming took off 5 bases at V and 5 bases at J, with 22 bases between the two ends. CDR1 is MDHEN, CDR2 SYDVKM, per germline. The CDR3 spans 16 residues. Written as DNA, the CDR3 is TGTGCCAGCAGTCCTAAGACAAGGCTGAGAATCCACGAGCAGTACTTC. It encodes CASSPKTRLRIHEQYF. The full variable domain, its missing parts supplied by reference TRBV28 and TRBJ2-7, is DVKVTQSSRYLVKRTGEKVFLECVQDMDHENMFWYRQDPGLGLRLIYFSYDVKMKEKGDIPEGYSVSREKKERFSLILESASTNQTSMYLCASSPKTRLRIHEQYFGPGTRLTVT.

The rearrangement joins TRBV12-3 or TRBV12-4 to TRBJ2-5; D gene uncertain. This CDR3 comprises 11 residues. Trimming cost V 4 bases and J 4 bases, with 4 bases left between them. The CDR3 nucleotides read TGTGCCAGCAGTTCAGGAGAGACCCAGTACTTC. It is translated as CASSSGETQYF.

The CDR3 DNA sequence: TGTGCCAGCAGCTTTTTAGGGGATGGCTACACCTTC. It encodes CASSFLGDGYTF. The V and J genes are TRBV7-8 and TRBJ1-2; perhaps TRBD1 as D (5 bases). This CDR3 has 12 amino acids. CDR1 is SGHVS, CDR2 FQNEAQ, per germline. Trimming shortened V by 3 bases and J by 6 bases, and 8 bases separated the two germline ends.

The table lists this clone with a count of one. CDR3 DNA sequence: TGTGCTAGTGGTTTGGCCAACAGGGTAACAGATACGCAGTATTTT. It yields the protein CASGLANRVTDTQYF. V gene TRBV12-5 combines with J gene TRBJ2-3; a possible D gene is TRBD1 (6 bases). The CDR3 loop spans 15 amino acids. V was shortened by 1 base and J by 3 bases, with 11 bases between the two germline ends. Germline-derived CDR1 and CDR2 are LGHNT and FRNRAP.

The chain joins TRBV10-2 to TRBJ2-1; 12 positions agree with TRBD2. Germline CDR1 reads WSHSY; CDR2 reads SAAADI. Germline trimming cut 7 bases from V and 2 bases from J; bases unmatched to any gene: 3. The CDR3 is made up of 15 amino acids. The CDR3 coding sequence is TGCGCCAGCAAATGGACTAGCGGGACCTACAATGAGCAGTTCTTC. Amino acid sequence: CASKWTSGTYNEQFF.